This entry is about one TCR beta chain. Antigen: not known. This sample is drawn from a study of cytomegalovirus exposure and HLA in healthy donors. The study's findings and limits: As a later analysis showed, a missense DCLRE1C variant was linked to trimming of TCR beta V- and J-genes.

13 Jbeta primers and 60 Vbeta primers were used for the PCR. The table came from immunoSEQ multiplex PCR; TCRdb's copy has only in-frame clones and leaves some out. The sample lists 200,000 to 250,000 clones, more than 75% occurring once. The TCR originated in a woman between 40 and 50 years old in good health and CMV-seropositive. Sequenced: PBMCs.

The CDR3 DNA is TGCAGCGCTCACTCGGGACATATGAACACTGAAGCTTTCTTT. It codes for CSAHSGHMNTEAFF. This chain uses TRBV29-1 with TRBJ1-1, with a tentative D call TRBD1 (6 bases). The germline V gene has CDR1 SQVTM and CDR2 ANQGSEA. CDR3 length: 14 amino acids. V dropped 7 bases and J dropped 0 bases, with 15 bases sitting between them. Full variable domain (missing parts from reference TRBV29-1 and TRBJ1-1): SAVISQKPSRDICQRGTSLTIQCQVDSQVTMMFWYRQQPGQSLTLIATANQGSEATYESGFVIDKFPISRPNLTFSTLTVSNMSPEDSSIYLCSAHSGHMNTEAFFGQGTRLTVV.